This T cell receptor beta chain originates from a study of graft-versus-host responses after intestinal transplantation. Concerning this clone itself: The antigen is undetermined.

Sequencing was performed with immunoSEQ multiplex PCR; in TCRdb, only in-frame clones are kept and a portion is missing. The data show some 92,000 clones, with roughly 89% seen just once and over 0.3% held by the top ten. The TCR originated in a human donor who received an intestinal transplant. The sequencing here drew on unstimulated CD4+ T cells sorted from spleen or lymph node cells, taken before intestinal transplant.

The CDR3 bases are TGCAGCGTTGGAGGGAGGGTAGGCACCGGGGAGCTGTTTTTT. Protein sequence: CSVGGRVGTGELFF. This chain joins TRBV29-1 and TRBJ2-2; 7 bases are a match to TRBD2. With 4 bases clipped from V and 4 bases from J, the junction kept 6 bases outside the gene matches. Looked up from germline, CDR1 is SQVTM and CDR2 is ANQGSEA. The CDR3 has 14 amino acids.